These T cell receptor beta chains were read from a single sample in a study of identical twins. Each CDR3 protein is one row after TCRdb ran MiXCR on the 5' RACE reads. This table has fewer than 500,000 distinct CDR3 sequences, 14% appearing once. This same sample was also taken into another study, of yellow fever vaccine responses in identical twins.

The sample taken for sequencing was CD4+ T cells sorted from blood. These receptors all stem from a young woman in good health. Both conserved end residues are part of each CDR3. The order of the fields is J gene, D gene, clone size, V gene, CDR3 DNA, CDR3 protein. The D gene is left open where the match is weak. Some rows mark clone size as missing; the rest say once, few, many or name a class of expanded clone.

>TRBJ2-1|.|many|TRBV3-1
TGTGCCAGCAGCCCCGACAGTAGCTCCTACAATGAGCAGTTCTTC
CASSPDSSSYNEQFF
>TRBJ2-1|TRBD2|many|TRBV11-2
TGTGCCAGCAGCTTAAAGTTACTAGCGGGGCCCTACAATGAGCAGTTCTTC
CASSLKLLAGPYNEQFF
>TRBJ2-6|.|few|TRBV6-6
TGTGCCAGCAGTTACTCGACTGGGTTCGAGACTTTC
CASSYSTGFETF
>TRBJ2-3|TRBD2|.|TRBV23-1
TGCGCCAGCAGTCAATCACATTTTCGGCTAGCGGGGAGCACAGATACGCAGTATTTT
CASSQSHFRLAGSTDTQYF
>TRBJ2-1|.|few|TRBV15
TGTGCCACCAGCAGAGAAGTGAGCTCCTACAATGAGCAGTTCTTC
CATSREVSSYNEQFF
>TRBJ2-7|.|many|TRBV24-1
TGTGCCACCAGTGACAGGGGGAGGGGTACGGAGCAGTACTTC
CATSDRGRGTEQYF
>TRBJ2-1|TRBD2|.|TRBV10-3
TGTGCCATCAGCCCTAGCGGGAGTAGGTCCTACAATGAGCAGTTCTTC
CAISPSGSRSYNEQFF
>TRBJ2-2|TRBD1|few|TRBV2
TGTGCCAGCTCGCGGAAGGGACAGTGGGACACCGGGGAGCTGTTTTTT
CASSRKGQWDTGELFF
>TRBJ2-1|TRBD2|few|TRBV5-1
TGCGCCAGCAGCTTATCGGGACATTTAGCGGGGGGCCGCTCCTACAATGAGCAGTTCTTC
CASSLSGHLAGGRSYNEQFF
>TRBJ2-1|.|.|TRBV20-1
TGCAGTGCTAGAAGCCGGACAATTGAGCAGTTCTTC
CSARSRTIEQFF
>TRBJ2-7|.|few|TRBV6-2/TRBV6-3
TGTGCCAGCAGGCCCAGGACCATCTCCTACGAGCAGTACTTC
CASRPRTISYEQYF